Each of the 19 T cell receptor beta chains below was sequenced from the same sample in a study of cytotoxic CD8 clonotypes in ibrutinib-treated CLL. Clones were sequenced by immunoSEQ multiplex PCR, and TCRdb holds only the in-frame ones, with some missing. The sample consists of around 300,000 clones, about 80% of them appearing once. Sequencing used PBMCs, obtained before ibrutinib treatment. All receptors derive from a human donor with chronic lymphocytic leukemia.

The chain couples TRBV28 to TRBJ2-2; 9 nucleotides line up with TRBD2. Trimming at V came to 5 bases and at J to 7 bases, leaving 5 bases not matched to a gene. Germline-derived CDR1 and CDR2 are MDHEN and SYDVKM. CDR3 length equals 14 residues. CDR3 in amino acids: CASSPRLAVGELFF. The CDR3 DNA follows: TGTGCCAGCAGTCCCCGACTAGCGGTCGGGGAGCTGTTTTTT. Looking up the rest from reference TRBV28 and TRBJ2-2 gives the full variable domain: DVKVTQSSRYLVKRTGEKVFLECVQDMDHENMFWYRQDPGLGLRLIYFSYDVKMKEKGDIPEGYSVSREKKERFSLILESASTNQTSMYLCASSPRLAVGELFFGEGSRLTVL.

The chain carries TRBV6-5 and TRBJ1-1, with D possibly TRBD1 on 6 matching bases. Germline CDR1 is MNHEY and CDR2 is SVGAGI. Deletions cut 6 bases from V and 6 bases from J, with 14 bases between. CDR3 length: 13 amino acids. CDR3 region: CASSRSGGPEAFF. Written as DNA, the CDR3 is TGTGCCAGCAGCCGATCGGGGGGCCCTGAAGCTTTCTTT.

The chain has TRBV6-5 and TRBJ1-3; no clear D. The ends were cut back, 4 bases at V and 4 bases at J, with 8 bases in the middle. The CDR3 covers 13 residues. Germline V gene data show CDR1 as MNHEY and CDR2 as SVGAGI. CDR3 nucleotides: TGTGCCAGCAGTTCCCGGACCGGAAACACCATATATTTT. Translated: CASSSRTGNTIYF.

This clone showed up just a few times. The rearrangement joins TRBV5-4 to TRBJ2-1, with D possibly being TRBD2 (6 bases). The germline V gene has CDR1 SGHNT and CDR2 YYREEE (reference sequence). With 0 bases removed from V and 1 base from J, the gap between germline ends came to 11 bases. This CDR3 has 16 amino acids. CDR3 protein: CASSLVRGTSYNEQFF. The CDR3 bases are TGTGCCAGCAGCTTGGTTCGCGGGACGTCCTACAATGAGCAGTTCTTC.

The V and J genes are TRBV11-2 and TRBJ2-3; D gene unclear. V lost 2 bases and J lost 1, with 10 bases in between. CDR1 and CDR2 (germline): SGHAT, FQNNGV. CDR3 length: 15 amino acids. The CDR3 DNA is TGTGCCAGCAGCTTATGGGGTTTTGGCACAGATACGCAGTATTTT. This translates into CASSLWGFGTDTQYF.

V and J are TRBV2 and TRBJ2-7; 15 positions match TRBD2. CDR1 is SNHLY and CDR2 is FYNNEI in the germline V gene. This CDR3 spans 19 amino acids. V lost 4 bases and J lost 6; bases outside the gene matches: 16. CDR3 region: CASSVLGLAGGPSVSEQYF. The CDR3 DNA follows: TGTGCCAGCAGTGTTCTTGGACTAGCGGGAGGGCCCTCGGTCTCCGAGCAGTACTTC.

The chain combines TRBV18 with TRBJ2-7, with D perhaps given as TRBD1 or TRBD2 (5 bases each). The germline CDR1 and CDR2 sequences are KGHSH and LQKENI. Trimming took 0 bases from V and 7 from J, leaving 13 bases between them. The CDR3 totals 14 residues. The CDR3 DNA sequence: TGTGCCAGCTCACCACCGTACGGGGCACGGGAGCAGTACTTC. This encodes CASSPPYGAREQYF.

This clone was observed once. The chain combines TRBV5-1 with TRBJ2-7, with 7 bases matching TRBD2. This CDR3 has 13 residues. The germline gives CDR1 SGHRS, CDR2 YFSETQ. The junction had 3 bases not matched to a gene; V was cut back by 0 bases and J by 6 bases. The CDR3 here is CASSLAAGVEQYF. The CDR3 nucleotides read TGCGCCAGCAGCTTGGCCGCGGGGGTCGAGCAGTACTTC.

The genes are TRBV18 and TRBJ1-1, with D perhaps TRBD1 (6 bases). Germline V gene sequence: CDR1 KGHSH, CDR2 LQKENI. Trimming stripped 6 bases from V and 5 bases from J, with 19 bases between. The CDR3 loop spans 15 amino acids. The CDR3 bases are TGTGCCAGCTCGCTAGGGACACCAGGCGGTACTGAAGCTTTCTTT. Translation gives CASSLGTPGGTEAFF.

This chain connects TRBV14 to TRBJ1-4; D ambiguous. The CDR3 contains 13 residues. Per the germline V gene, CDR1 is SGHDN and CDR2 is FVKESK. The V and J ends lost 3 bases and 8 bases respectively, with 10 bases between them. The CDR3 region is CASSHAGWEKLFF. CDR3 nucleotide sequence: TGTGCCAGCAGCCATGCGGGTTGGGAAAAACTGTTTTTT.

This CDR3 is CASSYSTGAYGYTF. CDR3 nucleotide sequence: TGTGCCAGCAGTTACTCGACTGGGGCATATGGCTACACCTTC. This chain connects TRBV6-5 to TRBJ1-2; D might be TRBD1 (5 bases). Germline V gene data show CDR1 as MNHEY and CDR2 as SVGAGI. V dropped 0 bases and J dropped 5 bases, with 10 bases sitting between them. This CDR3 comprises 14 residues.

The chain employs TRBV7-2 and TRBJ2-7; 9 positions agree with TRBD2. Germline V gene data show CDR1 as SGHTA and CDR2 as FQGNSA. V was pared by 3 bases and J by 5 bases, with 5 bases of the junction left unmatched. This CDR3 contains 14 residues. Here the CDR3 DNA reads TGTGCCAGCAGCTTGGCGGGAGGGCCTCACGAGCAGTACTTC. Its protein product is CASSLAGGPHEQYF.

The chain recombines TRBV12-5 with TRBJ2-2; D is ambiguous. Looked up from germline, CDR1 is LGHNT and CDR2 is FRNRAP. The CDR3 contains 15 residues. V lost 2 bases to trimming and J lost 5 bases, with 12 bases between them. CDR3 residues: CASGLKSPQTGELFF. The CDR3 DNA sequence: TGTGCTAGTGGTTTGAAATCGCCGCAAACCGGGGAGCTGTTTTTT.

As DNA, the CDR3 is TGTGCCATCAGTGAGTTAGTCTCCAGCAGTGAAGCTTTCTTT. This translates into CAISELVSSSEAFF. The chain joins TRBV10-3 to TRBJ1-1; D gene uncertain. The CDR3 sequence is 14 residues long. V dropped 1 base and J dropped 7 bases, with 13 bases sitting between them. In germline, CDR1 is ENHRY, CDR2 SYGVKD.

Worth noting for this clone: Other DNA sequences of this sample code for an identical CDR3. V gene TRBV5-6 combines with J gene TRBJ1-1; D call uncertain. Germline CDR1 is SGHDT and CDR2 is YYEEEE. The V end was cut by 4 bases, the J end by 2 bases, with 6 bases between. This CDR3 has 12 amino acids. The DNA of the CDR3 is TGTGCCAGCAGCCTTAAAAACACTGAAGCTTTCTTT. Protein sequence: CASSLKNTEAFF. Combining the CDR3 with reference TRBV5-6 and TRBJ1-1 gives the whole variable domain DAGVTQSPTHLIKTRGQQVTLRCSPKSGHDTVSWYQQALGQGPQFIFQYYEEEERQRGNFPDRFSGHQFPNYSSELNVNALLLGDSALYLCASSLKNTEAFFGQGTRLTVV.

V is TRBV28 and J is TRBJ2-7, with 11 bases aligning to TRBD2. This CDR3 is built from 15 residues. The ends lost 4 bases at V and 4 bases at J; junction bases unmatched: 6. Germline V CDR1 and CDR2: MDHEN, SYDVKM. DNA for the CDR3: TGTGCCAGCAGTTCCAAGGTAGCGGGAGGGTACGAGCAGTACTTC. Its protein product is CASSSKVAGGYEQYF.

The V call is TRBV6-6, the J call TRBJ1-2, with 10 positions matching TRBD1. The CDR3 contains 15 residues. In germline, CDR1 is MNHNY, CDR2 SVGAGI (reference sequence). J gave up 3 bases and V 6 bases, and 7 bases lay outside the gene matches. This chain's CDR3 is CASRGGQGFHYGYTF. The CDR3 DNA reads TGTGCCAGCAGGGGGGGACAGGGGTTTCACTATGGCTACACCTTC.

The chain has TRBV19 and TRBJ2-7, with no clear D. V dropped 5 bases and J dropped 0 bases, with 14 bases sitting between them. This CDR3 has 15 amino acids. CDR1 and CDR2 from the germline V gene are LNHDA and SQIVND (reference sequence). CDR3 DNA: TGTGCCAGTAGTTACAGACACCACTTCTCCTACGAGCAGTACTTC. Protein product: CASSYRHHFSYEQYF.

This clone is a singleton in its sample. V gene TRBV28 combines with J gene TRBJ1-5, with D possibly being TRBD1 (5 bases). The CDR3 covers 17 residues. V shed 6 bases and J shed 1 base, with 19 bases lying between them. Germline loops: CDR1 MDHEN, CDR2 SYDVKM. CDR3 coding DNA: TGTGCCAGCAGCCGAAGTGGGGGTGGGACGAGCAATCAGCCCCAGCATTTT. This encodes CASSRSGGGTSNQPQHF.